A selection of T cell receptor beta chains follows, all from one sample in a study of cytomegalovirus exposure and HLA in healthy donors. This table comes from immunoSEQ multiplex PCR, and its TCRdb copy is limited to in-frame clones, with some not included. Altogether around 100,000 clones are present, around three quarters being singletons, with the ten largest covering about 4.1%. Input material: PBMCs. These receptors all come from a man aged 50-59 years in good health and CMV-seropositive. Each CDR3 is given with its conserved first and last residue. A D gene is named only where the DNA matches it firmly. The size entry is marked missing in some rows and otherwise reads once, few, many or a size class.

v_call	j_call	d_call	cdr3_length	clone_size	cdr3_nt	cdr3_aa
TRBV2	TRBJ2-1	-	14	few	TGTGCTACCAGGGGCGCCAGCCAGTACAATGAGCAGTTCTTC	CATRGASQYNEQFF
TRBV28	TRBJ1-3	-	13	-	TGTGCCAGCAGTTTATTACAGGGAAACACCATATATTTT	CASSLLQGNTIYF
TRBV5-1	TRBJ2-5	TRBD1	17	-	TGCGCCAGCAGCGGACAGGGGGCAGCGGTTGCATTGGAGACCCAGTACTTC	CASSGQGAAVALETQYF
TRBV25-1	TRBJ2-1	TRBD2	14	-	TGTGCCAGCAGTGTGGGACTAGCGAGAAATGAGCAGTTCTTC	CASSVGLARNEQFF
TRBV5-4	TRBJ2-7	TRBD2	15	-	TGTGCCAGCAGCTATGGACTAGCGGGAGACTACGAGCAGTACTTC	CASSYGLAGDYEQYF
TRBV5-4	TRBJ2-3	TRBD2	15	-	TGTGCCAGCAGCTTGGGGGGAGGGAGCACAGATACGCAGTATTTT	CASSLGGGSTDTQYF
TRBV5-1	TRBJ2-5	-	14	few	TGCGCCAGCAGCTTGGGTTCAGGGCAAGAGACCCAGTACTTC	CASSLGSGQETQYF
TRBV7-2	TRBJ2-5	-	15	once	TGTGCCAGCAGCTTAATATGGCAGGACCAAGAGACCCAGTACTTC	CASSLIWQDQETQYF
TRBV9	TRBJ2-1	TRBD1	14	-	TGTGCCAGCAGCCCATGGACAGGGGACAATGAGCAGTTCTTC	CASSPWTGDNEQFF
TRBV9	TRBJ2-3	TRBD1	15	-	TGTGCCAGCAGCGTAGGGGACAGGGGGCCAGATACGCAGTATTTT	CASSVGDRGPDTQYF
TRBV19	TRBJ2-7	-	15	-	TGTGCCAGTAGTATAGTAGCTGAGTCGACCTACGAGCAGTACTTC	CASSIVAESTYEQYF
TRBV27	TRBJ1-4	-	14	-	TGTGCCAGCAGTTTAAACGGAGTGAGTGAAAAACTGTTTTTT	CASSLNGVSEKLFF
TRBV5-1	TRBJ2-1	TRBD1	13	-	TGCGCCAGCAGCACTGGACAGGGAGTTGAGCAGTTCTTC	CASSTGQGVEQFF
TRBV2	TRBJ2-1	TRBD1	14	few	TGTGCCAGCAGTGGGGACAGCTCCTACAATGAGCAGTTCTTC	CASSGDSSYNEQFF
TRBV28	TRBJ2-1	-	17	-	TGTGCCAGCAGCTTACCAGGGGGCGGGGGGGGTTCACATGAGCAGTTCTTC	CASSLPGGGGGSHEQFF
TRBV29-1	TRBJ2-5	TRBD2	15	-	TGCAGCGTTGATCCTAGCGGGAGCTCACCAGGGACCCAGTACTTC	CSVDPSGSSPGTQYF
TRBV5-4	TRBJ2-7	TRBD1	17	-	TGTGCCAGCAGCTTGACGGGACAGGGACTAAGAGGGTACGAGCAGTACTTC	CASSLTGQGLRGYEQYF